The 17 T cell receptor beta chains listed next were all sequenced from one sample in a study of TIL therapy for anti-PD-1-resistant metastatic lung cancer. The libraries were made with immunoSEQ v3. Sequencing was performed with immunoSEQ multiplex PCR; in TCRdb, only in-frame clones are kept and a portion is missing. The table records around 45,000 clones, about two thirds of them present only once. Specified time point: pre-treatment sample, taken before nivolumab and TIL therapy. Most excised metastases sampled were pleural nodules or supraclavicular lymph nodes. Here the sequenced sample was tumor tissue, taken at baseline. These receptors came from a person aged 25 to 85 with non-small cell lung cancer.

In nucleotides, the CDR3 is TGCGCCAGCAGCCACGGGACAGGCACAGATACGCAGTATTTT. Its protein is CASSHGTGTDTQYF. This sequence joins TRBV4-1 and TRBJ2-3, with 7 bases that match TRBD1. The V and J ends lost 3 bases and 1 base, in that order; junction bases with no gene match: 1. The CDR3 loop spans 14 amino acids. The germline V gene has CDR1 MGHRA and CDR2 YSYEKL.

V is TRBV6-5 and J is TRBJ2-1; D unclear. V dropped 5 bases and J dropped 4 bases, with 15 bases sitting between them. CDR1 MNHEY and CDR2 SVGAGI come from the germline V gene. The CDR3 length is 15 residues. The CDR3 here is CASSREGNGYNEQFF. In DNA, the CDR3 is TGTGCCAGCAGTCGTGAAGGGAATGGTTACAATGAGCAGTTCTTC.

Note on this clone: The junction departs from germline at one end; a sequencing error may be responsible. The chain is built from TRBV5-1 and TRBJ2-3, with D maybe TRBD1 (5 bases). This CDR3 is 13 amino acids long. Germline CDR1 SGHRS, CDR2 YFSETQ. The CDR3 is CASTGRGTDTQYF. In DNA form, the CDR3 reads TGTGCCAGCACCGGCAGGGGCACAGATACGCAGTATTTT.

The chain combines TRBV18 with TRBJ1-2; 7 positions agree with TRBD1. The trim removed 3 bases at V and 4 bases at J, leaving 17 bases unmatched. CDR1 and CDR2 from the germline V gene are KGHSH and LQKENI. The CDR3 has 18 amino acids. The CDR3 nucleotides read TGTGCCAGCTCACCTACCTCCGGGACAGCCTGGAGCGGCTATGGCTACACCTTC. It is translated as CASSPTSGTAWSGYGYTF.

The chain employs TRBV6-5 and TRBJ1-5; D ambiguous. This CDR3 region has 13 residues. Germline V gives CDR1 MNHEY, CDR2 SVGAGI. The V end was cut by 3 bases, the J end by 4 bases, with 7 bases between. The CDR3 region is CASSYEANQPQHF. The DNA of the CDR3 is TGTGCCAGCAGTTATGAGGCTAATCAGCCCCAGCATTTT.

The chain is built from TRBV29-1 and TRBJ1-1; unclear D gene. Germline V gene sequence: CDR1 SQVTM, CDR2 ANQGSEA. This CDR3 comprises 12 residues. Trimming left V 6 bases short and J 0 bases short, with 8 bases between. CDR3 loop: CSVVGVNTEAFF. The CDR3 DNA follows: TGCAGCGTCGTGGGAGTGAACACTGAAGCTTTCTTT.

The chain has TRBV6-1 and TRBJ2-2, with D hard to call. In germline, CDR1 is MNHNS, CDR2 SASEGT. This CDR3 region has 15 residues. V shed 4 bases and J shed 0 bases, with 9 bases lying between them. This CDR3 reads CASSGVATNTGELFF. The CDR3, as DNA: TGTGCCAGCAGTGGGGTGGCGACGAACACCGGGGAGCTGTTTTTT.

The chain links TRBV7-3 to TRBJ2-2; D not resolved. The V end was cut by 5 bases, the J end by 3 bases, with 7 bases between. The germline V gene encodes CDR1 SGHTA and CDR2 FQGTGA. The CDR3 sequence is 13 residues long. The DNA of the CDR3 is TGTGCCAGCAGCCCCGAGGACACCGGGGAGCTGTTTTTT. Amino acid sequence: CASSPEDTGELFF.

In its sample, this clone was seen a few times. The V and J genes are TRBV5-1 and TRBJ2-7; TRBD2 matches 10 bases. Trimming removed 0 bases from V and 2 bases from J; junction bases left unmatched: 2. The CDR3 is made up of 15 amino acids. Germline V CDR1 and CDR2: SGHRS, YFSETQ. DNA for the CDR3: TGCGCCAGCAGCTTGGAAGCGGGAGGGACCTACGAGCAGTACTTC. Translated: CASSLEAGGTYEQYF.

This chain links TRBV7-2 with TRBJ2-7; TRBD2 agrees at 10 bases. V gave up 7 bases and J gave up 3 bases; unmatched junction bases: 9. Germline V lookup: CDR1 SGHTA, CDR2 FQGNSA. The CDR3 loop spans 15 amino acids. The CDR3 loop reads CASTGWASGGYEQYF. CDR3 DNA: TGTGCCAGCACCGGATGGGCTAGCGGGGGCTACGAGCAGTACTTC.

The sample holds one count of this clone. The chain combines TRBV11-3 with TRBJ2-7; 9 bases are shared with TRBD1. Germline lookup yields CDR1 SGHNT and CDR2 YENEEA. The J segment lost 8 bases and the V segment lost 7 bases, leaving 9 bases of the junction unmatched. The CDR3 contains 13 residues. CDR3 nucleotides: TGTGCCAGCAAAGGAACAGGGGGCTCAAAGCAGTACTTC. It yields the protein CASKGTGGSKQYF.

The genes are TRBV5-4 and TRBJ1-6, with D unclear. Germline lookup yields CDR1 SGHNT and CDR2 YYREEE (reference sequence). Trimming pared 3 bases from V and 0 bases from J, leaving 13 bases between. CDR3 length: 17 residues. CDR3 coding DNA: TGTGCCAGCAGCTCGGCTAAGGGAGGCTCCTATAATTCACCCCTCCACTTT. Translation gives CASSSAKGGSYNSPLHF.

This clone showed up just a few times. The V and J genes are TRBV6-6 and TRBJ2-2; D not certain. The length of the CDR3 is 11 residues. V lost 6 bases and J lost 5, with 4 bases in between. Germline loops: CDR1 MNHNY, CDR2 SVGAGI (reference sequence). The CDR3 sequence: CASRLTGELFF. CDR3 nucleotide sequence: TGTGCCAGCAGGCTGACCGGGGAGCTGTTTTTT.

The chain links TRBV19 to TRBJ1-2; weak D call: TRBD1 (5 bases). V shed 7 bases and J shed 7 bases, with 16 bases lying between them. The CDR3 is 13 residues long. Germline V gene lookup returns CDR1 LNHDA and CDR2 SQIVND (reference sequence). CDR3: CASTGGVRSGYTF. The CDR3 DNA is TGTGCCAGTACCGGGGGGGTTAGAAGTGGCTACACCTTC.

V gene TRBV7-3 combines with J gene TRBJ2-3; 10 bases fit TRBD2. The germline V gene encodes CDR1 SGHTA and CDR2 FQGTGA. This CDR3 region has 14 residues. Unmatched junction bases numbered 0, after V lost 1 base and J lost 5 bases. CDR3 sequence reads: CASSLKRGGDTQYF. The CDR3 nucleotides read TGTGCCAGCAGCTTAAAGCGGGGGGGAGATACGCAGTATTTT.

This clone is categorized as medium-sized. This chain links TRBV5-1 with TRBJ1-1; 7 nucleotides agree with TRBD1. This CDR3 has 16 amino acids. Germline V gene lookup returns CDR1 SGHRS and CDR2 YFSETQ. With V trimmed by 5 bases and J by 1 base, 11 bases remained unmatched. The CDR3 loop reads CASRTIATGTNTEAFF. CDR3 in DNA: TGCGCCAGCAGAACAATAGCGACAGGGACGAACACTGAAGCTTTCTTT.

J is TRBJ2-4 and V is TRBV19, with 12 nucleotides matching TRBD2. Germline lookup yields CDR1 LNHDA and CDR2 SQIVND (reference sequence). The J segment lost 12 bases and the V segment lost 4 bases, leaving 10 bases of the junction unmatched. The CDR3 is 15 residues long. The CDR3 DNA sequence: TGTGCCAGTAGTACGAAGACTAGCGGGAGAGGCTCTCAGTACTTC. Encoded protein: CASSTKTSGRGSQYF.